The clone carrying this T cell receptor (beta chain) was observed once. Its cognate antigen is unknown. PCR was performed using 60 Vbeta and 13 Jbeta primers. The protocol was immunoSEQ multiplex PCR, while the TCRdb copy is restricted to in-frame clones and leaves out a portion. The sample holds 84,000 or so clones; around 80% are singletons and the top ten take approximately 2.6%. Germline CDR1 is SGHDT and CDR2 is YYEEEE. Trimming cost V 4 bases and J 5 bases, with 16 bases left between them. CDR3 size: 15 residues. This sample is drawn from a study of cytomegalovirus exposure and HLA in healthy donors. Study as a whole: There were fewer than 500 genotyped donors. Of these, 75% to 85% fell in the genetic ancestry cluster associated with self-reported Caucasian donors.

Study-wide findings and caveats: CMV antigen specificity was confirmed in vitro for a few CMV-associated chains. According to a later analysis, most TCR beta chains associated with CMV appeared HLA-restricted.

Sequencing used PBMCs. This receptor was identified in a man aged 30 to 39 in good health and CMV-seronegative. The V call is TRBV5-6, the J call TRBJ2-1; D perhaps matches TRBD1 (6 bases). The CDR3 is CASSPGPRGDNEQFF. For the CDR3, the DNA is TGTGCCAGCAGCCCGGGGCCCAGGGGTGACAATGAGCAGTTCTTC.